Each of the 2 T cell receptor beta chains below was sequenced from the same sample in a study of Tregs in tolerant kidney transplant recipients. TCRdb's copy holds only in-frame clones and misses some; the assay was immunoSEQ multiplex PCR. Here the sample spans about 77,000 clones, 95% to 98% being singletons. The source material was CD4+ T cells from blood, sampled before the transplant. These receptors were collected from a human donor who received a combined kidney and bone marrow transplant.

V is TRBV19 and J is TRBJ1-5; no clear D. The V end was cut by 7 bases, the J end by 7 bases, with 17 bases between. This CDR3 has 14 amino acids. From germline, CDR1 is LNHDA and CDR2 SQIVND (reference sequence). The CDR3, as DNA: TGTGCCAGTACAACAACGGAAGTGGGCCAGCCCCAGCATTTT. Its protein is CASTTTEVGQPQHF.

The chain combines TRBV4-3 with TRBJ1-4; TRBD1 matches 10 bases. There are 18 residues in the CDR3. Trimming took 1 base from V and 1 from J; bases not matched to a gene: 6. Germline loops: CDR1 LGHNA, CDR2 YSLEER. The CDR3 DNA reads TGCGCCAGCAGCCAAGCCCCCGGGACAGGGGAAACTAATGAAAAACTGTTTTTT. Protein: CASSQAPGTGETNEKLFF.